This section outlines one T cell receptor beta chain sequence together with its context. The target antigen is unknown. This record comes from a study of cytomegalovirus exposure and HLA in healthy donors. The study, taken as a whole, reports: Presence/absence analyses supposed approximately even sequencing depth among donors.

The PCR used 60 Vbeta and 13 Jbeta primers. Libraries were prepared by immunoSEQ multiplex PCR; TCRdb keeps only in-frame clonotypes and omits some of them. In the table there are roughly 80,000 clones, roughly 76% of which are singletons. This TCR came from a woman between 40 and 55 years old in good health and CMV-seronegative. Sequenced input: PBMCs.

CDR3 nucleotides: TGTGCCAGCAGCTCCCAGGGACTTCGGATAGCCAAAAACATTCAGTACTTC. Translating it yields CASSSQGLRIAKNIQYF. The rearrangement joins TRBV28 to TRBJ2-4; a weak D match, TRBD2 (6 bases). Trimming removed 6 bases at V and 0 bases at J, with 18 bases between. Germline V gene lookup returns CDR1 MDHEN and CDR2 SYDVKM. The CDR3 runs 17 residues.